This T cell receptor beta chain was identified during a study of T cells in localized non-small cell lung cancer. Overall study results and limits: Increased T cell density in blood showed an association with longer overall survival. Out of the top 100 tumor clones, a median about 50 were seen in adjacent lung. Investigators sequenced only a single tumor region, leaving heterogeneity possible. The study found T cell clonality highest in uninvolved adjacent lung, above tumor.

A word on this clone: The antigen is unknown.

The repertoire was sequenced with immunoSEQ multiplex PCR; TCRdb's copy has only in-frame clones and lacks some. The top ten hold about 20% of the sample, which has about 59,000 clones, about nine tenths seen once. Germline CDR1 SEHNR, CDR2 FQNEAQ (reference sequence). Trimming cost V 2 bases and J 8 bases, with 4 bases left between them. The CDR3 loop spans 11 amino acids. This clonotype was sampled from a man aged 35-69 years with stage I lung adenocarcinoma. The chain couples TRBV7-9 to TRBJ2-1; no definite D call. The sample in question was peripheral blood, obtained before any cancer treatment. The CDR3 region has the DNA TGTGCCAGCAGCTTATACCATGAGCAGTTCTTC. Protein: CASSLYHEQFF.